One and the same sample provided the 20 T cell receptor beta chains below, sequenced in a study of blood T cells in healthy people across ages. Then a second PCR, running roughly 7 to 11 cycles, was carried out with a sample-barcoded 5' primer and a J-beta primer mix. TCRdb independently ran MiXCR on the 5' RACE reads; one entry per CDR3 protein. The table shows 1.5 million to 1.9 million distinct CDR3 sequences, with approximately 42% occurring only once. The sequencing sample was made of blood. Receptors were obtained from a woman between 18 and 29 years old in good health.

The genes are TRBV6-2 or TRBV6-3 and TRBJ2-1; D is unclear. V lost 4 bases and J lost 9, with 13 bases in between. Germline CDR1 is MNHEY and CDR2 is SVGEGT. The CDR3 loop spans 13 amino acids. In DNA, the CDR3 is TGTGCCAGCAGTTCTCCCCTAGTTATTGAGCAGTTCTTC. This translates into CASSSPLVIEQFF.

The J gene is TRBJ2-2, the V gene TRBV5-1; D not certain. CDR1 and CDR2 (germline): SGHRS, YFSETQ. V lost 2 bases, J lost 6 bases, and 11 bases lay in between. This CDR3 region has 14 residues. The CDR3 coding sequence is TGCGCCAGCAGCTTTCCGACTCGCTCCGGGGAGCTGTTTTTT. Encoded protein: CASSFPTRSGELFF.

V usage is TRBV2 and J usage is TRBJ1-2, with D possibly being TRBD1 (6 bases). Per the germline V gene, CDR1 is SNHLY and CDR2 is FYNNEI. This CDR3 has 14 residues. V lost 5 bases and J lost 4, with 14 bases in between. DNA for the CDR3: TGTGCCAGCAGTCCCACAGGGTTTGGCTATGGCTACACCTTC. Residues: CASSPTGFGYGYTF.

The chain combines TRBV5-1 with TRBJ2-2; D call uncertain. V was trimmed by 6 bases and J by 2 bases, leaving 14 bases between them. The CDR3 is 15 amino acids. CDR1 is SGHRS, CDR2 YFSETQ, per germline. CDR3 in amino acids: CASNFGVPNTGELFF. The CDR3, as DNA: TGCGCCAGCAACTTCGGTGTTCCCAACACCGGGGAGCTGTTTTTT.

The chain joins TRBV20-1 to TRBJ1-3; D remains ambiguous. The CDR3 is 15 amino acids. The germline V gene encodes CDR1 DFQATT and CDR2 SNEGSKA (reference sequence). V gave up 6 bases and J gave up 2 bases, with 17 bases separating them. CDR3 sequence: CSAWQLVGPGNTIYF. CDR3 in DNA: TGCAGTGCCTGGCAACTTGTGGGCCCTGGAAACACCATATATTTT.

J is TRBJ2-2 and V is TRBV20-1; perhaps TRBD2 as D (5 bases). The V gene's germline CDR1 is DFQATT and CDR2 SNEGSKA (reference sequence). V lost 5 bases and J lost 7, with 23 bases in between. The CDR3 is made up of 16 amino acids. The chain's CDR3 is CSAVPFGGRVGGELFF. CDR3 DNA: TGCAGTGCTGTACCATTTGGTGGGAGAGTGGGCGGGGAGCTGTTTTTT.

The chain carries TRBV5-1 and TRBJ1-2; 8 bases are shared with TRBD1. The CDR3 runs to 15 residues. Germline V CDR1 and CDR2: SGHRS, YFSETQ. V shed 3 bases and J 8 bases; nucleotides not matched to a gene: 12. CDR3 in DNA: TGCGCCAGCAGCTCAGGACAGGGAGGCTCAGAGGGCTACACCTTC. Translation gives CASSSGQGGSEGYTF. Variable domain in full (rest from reference TRBV5-1 and TRBJ1-2): KAGVTQTPRYLIKTRGQQVTLSCSPISGHRSVSWYQQTPGQGLQFLFEYFSETQRNKGNFPGRFSGRQFSNSRSEMNVSTLELGDSALYLCASSSGQGGSEGYTFGSGTRLTVV.

CDR3: CASSHRENQPQHF. The CDR3 region has the DNA TGTGCCAGCAGTCACCGGGAGAATCAGCCCCAGCATTTT. This chain connects TRBV6-5 to TRBJ1-5; D remains unclear. Trimming pared 5 bases from V and 4 bases from J, leaving 9 bases between. This CDR3 has 13 residues. Germline values: CDR1 MNHEY, CDR2 SVGAGI.

The chain joins TRBV29-1 to TRBJ2-1; D may match TRBD1 or TRBD2 (5 bases each). Trimming cost V 4 bases and J 4 bases, with 11 bases left between them. Germline assignment: CDR1 SQVTM and CDR2 ANQGSEA. The CDR3 is 13 amino acids. The CDR3 loop is CSVGGEPYNEQFF. The CDR3 region has the DNA TGCAGCGTTGGAGGGGAGCCTTACAATGAGCAGTTCTTC.

There are a few counts of this clonotype. CDR3 loop: CSAPRGSSGSAYNEQFF. CDR3 sequence (DNA): TGCAGCGCCCCACGGGGGTCTAGCGGGAGTGCCTACAATGAGCAGTTCTTC. J is TRBJ2-1 and V is TRBV29-1; 10 positions match TRBD2. V was pared by 7 bases and J by 2 bases, with 14 bases of the junction left unmatched. This CDR3 has 17 residues. Germline values: CDR1 SQVTM, CDR2 ANQGSEA.

This clonotype was counted only a few times. The rearrangement uses TRBV27 and TRBJ1-1; D not resolved. CDR3 size: 12 residues. Looked up from germline, CDR1 is MNHEY and CDR2 is SMNVEV (reference sequence). The V end lost 6 bases, the J end lost 1 base, and 6 bases lay between the germline ends. Here the CDR3 reads CASRDGNTEAFF. CDR3 coding DNA: TGTGCCAGCAGGGACGGGAACACTGAAGCTTTCTTT.

V is TRBV7-2 and J is TRBJ2-2, with no clear D. Germline V gene data show CDR1 as SGHTA and CDR2 as FQGNSA. V lost 1 base and J 7 bases, leaving 10 bases between the germline ends. CDR3 length: 14 amino acids. CDR3 sequence (DNA): TGTGCCAGCAGCTTAGGAGGAGAGGTCGGGGAGCTGTTTTTT. Amino acid sequence: CASSLGGEVGELFF. Drawing the rest from reference TRBV7-2 and TRBJ2-2, the complete variable domain is GAGVSQSPSNKVTEKGKDVELRCDPISGHTALYWYRQSLGQGLEFLIYFQGNSAPDKSGLPSDRFSAERTGGSVSTLTIQRTQQEDSAVYLCASSLGGEVGELFFGEGSRLTVL.

Written as DNA, the CDR3 is TGTGCCAGCAGCCCGGGACAGGGGGCTAAAGAGCAGTACTTC. This translates into CASSPGQGAKEQYF. This rearrangement joins TRBV9 to TRBJ2-7; 12 positions match TRBD1. The CDR3 runs 14 residues. The ends lost 4 bases at V and 7 bases at J; junction bases unmatched: 6. Germline CDR1 reads SGDLS; CDR2 reads YYNGEE.

Many counts were recorded for this clonotype. The chain has TRBV5-1 and TRBJ1-2; D not resolved. The germline V gene encodes CDR1 SGHRS and CDR2 YFSETQ. V lost 1 base to trimming and J lost 6 bases, with 7 bases between them. The CDR3 covers 12 residues. The CDR3 coding sequence is TGCGCCAGCAGCTTGTTAGGAAATGGCTACACCTTC. It translates to CASSLLGNGYTF.

The J gene is TRBJ1-4, the V gene TRBV28, with D possibly being TRBD1 (5 bases). The CDR3 contains 16 residues. The V gene's germline CDR1 is MDHEN and CDR2 SYDVKM. Trimming left V 2 bases short and J 7 bases short, with 17 bases between. CDR3 in DNA: TGTGCCAGCAGTTTACCCCAGGGCCTAGGAGGTGAAAAACTGTTTTTT. Amino acid sequence: CASSLPQGLGGEKLFF. The variable domain in full, completed from reference TRBV28 and TRBJ1-4, reads DVKVTQSSRYLVKRTGEKVFLECVQDMDHENMFWYRQDPGLGLRLIYFSYDVKMKEKGDIPEGYSVSREKKERFSLILESASTNQTSMYLCASSLPQGLGGEKLFFGSGTQLSVL.

The rearrangement joins TRBV14 to TRBJ2-6; D is perhaps TRBD1 (5 bases). The germline V gene encodes CDR1 SGHDN and CDR2 FVKESK. The length of the CDR3 is 16 residues. The V end lost 3 bases, the J end lost 1 base, and 10 bases lay between the germline ends. The chain's CDR3 is CASSHTGKSGANVLTF. The CDR3 bases are TGTGCCAGCAGCCACACAGGAAAATCTGGGGCCAACGTCCTGACTTTC. The full variable domain, rest sourced from reference TRBV14 and TRBJ2-6, is EAGVTQFPSHSVIEKGQTVTLRCDPISGHDNLYWYRRVMGKEIKFLLHFVKESKQDESGMPNNRFLAERTGGTYSTLKVQPAELEDSGVYFCASSHTGKSGANVLTFGAGSRLTVL.

The chain uses TRBV2 and TRBJ1-6; no clear D gene. V lost 6 bases, J lost 6 bases, and 18 bases lay in between. CDR1 is SNHLY, CDR2 FYNNEI, per germline. The CDR3 sequence is 16 residues long. The CDR3 DNA reads TGTGCCAGCAGCGAACAGCGGCAGGCCTCTAATTCACCCCTCCACTTT. This translates into CASSEQRQASNSPLHF.

V usage is TRBV7-2 and J usage is TRBJ2-3; D is possibly TRBD2 (6 bases). V lost 0 bases, J lost 4 bases, and 11 bases lay in between. The CDR3 loop spans 15 amino acids. Per the germline V gene, CDR1 is SGHTA and CDR2 is FQGNSA. DNA for the CDR3: TGTGCCAGCAGCTTAGCGCTGACTAGGGCAGATACGCAGTATTTT. This sequence encodes CASSLALTRADTQYF. The full variable domain, with the rest looked up from reference TRBV7-2 and TRBJ2-3, is GAGVSQSPSNKVTEKGKDVELRCDPISGHTALYWYRQSLGQGLEFLIYFQGNSAPDKSGLPSDRFSAERTGGSVSTLTIQRTQQEDSAVYLCASSLALTRADTQYFGPGTRLTVL.

In its sample, this clonotype was seen a few times. The chain has TRBV6-4 and TRBJ2-3, with D possibly TRBD2 on 5 matching bases. The CDR3 runs to 15 residues. Trimming stripped 6 bases from V and 2 bases from J, with 15 bases between. Germline CDR1 reads MRHNA; CDR2 reads SNTAGT. CDR3 residues: CASSPTPGDTDTQYF. CDR3 DNA sequence: TGTGCCAGCAGCCCTACGCCCGGGGACACAGATACGCAGTATTTT.

This clonotype came up a few times. The gene calls are TRBV3-1 and TRBJ2-4, with 8 nucleotides matching TRBD2. The length of the CDR3 is 14 residues. V dropped 1 base and J dropped 13; count of bases not matched to a gene: 9. CDR1 LGHDT and CDR2 YNNKEL come from the germline V gene (reference sequence). CDR3 in amino acids: CASSQGGTSLEQYF. The CDR3 bases are TGTGCCAGCAGCCAAGGGGGGACTAGTTTGGAGCAGTACTTC.